These 12 T cell receptor beta chains were all obtained from the same sample, sequenced in a study of T cell changes during pregnancy in multiple sclerosis. Generated by immunoSEQ multiplex PCR, the TCRdb table keeps only in-frame clones and is missing some. The sample lists roughly 30,000 clones, around 85% occurring once. This material consisted of CD8+ T cells from peripheral blood mononuclear cells, taken after pregnancy. All receptors come from a female donor with multiple sclerosis, enrolled in a pregnancy study.

The V call is TRBV27, the J call TRBJ1-6; TRBD1 is a possible D gene (5 bases). Germline V lookup: CDR1 MNHEY, CDR2 SMNVEV (reference sequence). This CDR3 comprises 16 residues. V lost 5 bases and J 4 bases, leaving 15 bases between the germline ends. CDR3 bases: TGTGCCAGCAGTCCGCAGCGGGGACGTTATAATTCACCCCTCCACTTT. Translation gives CASSPQRGRYNSPLHF.

J is TRBJ2-5 and V is TRBV2; 10 bases match TRBD2. V lost 8 bases and J lost 1; bases outside the gene matches: 4. From germline, CDR1 is SNHLY and CDR2 FYNNEI. This CDR3 has 14 amino acids. CDR3 region: CASLGLAAQETQYF. CDR3 DNA: TGTGCCAGCCTAGGACTAGCGGCCCAAGAGACCCAGTACTTC.

The genes are TRBV5-6 and TRBJ1-1; D may be TRBD1 (5 bases). The CDR3 contains 19 residues. Germline assignment: CDR1 SGHDT and CDR2 YYEEEE. The V gene lost 4 bases and the J gene lost 0 bases, with 25 bases spanning the gap. The CDR3 loop reads CASSPEGEGGNLMNTEAFF. CDR3 nucleotide sequence: TGTGCCAGCAGCCCGGAAGGGGAAGGAGGGAACCTCATGAACACTGAAGCTTTCTTT.

This clone was detected only once. This chain's CDR3 is CASSSQRQGTYSNQPQHF. The DNA of the CDR3 is TGTGCCAGCAGCAGCCAACGACAGGGCACATATAGCAATCAGCCCCAGCATTTT. This sequence joins TRBV7-2 and TRBJ1-5, with 7 bases matching TRBD1. The CDR3 extends over 18 amino acids. The V gene's germline CDR1 is SGHTA and CDR2 FQGNSA. V trimming: 5 bases; J trimming: 0 bases; junction bases outside the gene matches: 13.

Here the CDR3 DNA reads TGCGCCAGCAGCCAATACTACCTAAGGGGCAATGAGCAGTTCTTC. Its protein is CASSQYYLRGNEQFF. The rearrangement uses TRBV4-1 and TRBJ2-1, with a weak D call TRBD1 (5 bases). CDR3 length: 15 residues. The germline gives CDR1 MGHRA, CDR2 YSYEKL. The V and J ends lost 2 bases and 6 bases respectively, with 14 bases between them.

This chain links TRBV6-4 with TRBJ2-1; TRBD2 matches at 10 bases. The CDR3 runs 16 residues. Germline V gene sequence: CDR1 MRHNA, CDR2 SNTAGT. Trimming removed 0 bases from V and 4 bases from J; junction bases left unmatched: 3. In nucleotides, the CDR3 is TGTGCCAGCAGTGACTCGATAGCGGGGGGATACAATGAGCAGTTCTTC. Amino acid sequence: CASSDSIAGGYNEQFF.

The chain is built from TRBV5-5 and TRBJ1-2; possibly TRBD1 for D (6 bases). The CDR3 loop spans 14 amino acids. CDR1 is SGHKS and CDR2 is YYEKEE in the germline V gene (reference sequence). Deletions cut 3 bases from V and 3 bases from J, with 12 bases between. This chain's CDR3 is CASSSRGQYYGYTF. The CDR3 DNA reads TGTGCCAGCAGCTCCCGCGGACAGTACTATGGCTACACCTTC.

This clone occurred once. The chain recombines TRBV5-1 with TRBJ1-2; 9 bases are shared with TRBD1. The V and J ends lost 0 bases and 4 bases, in that order; junction bases with no gene match: 16. The germline V gene encodes CDR1 SGHRS and CDR2 YFSETQ. CDR3 length: 19 amino acids. The CDR3 region has the DNA TGCGCCAGCAGCTTGGATTTCGGGGGCCAAACAGGGGGCGGCTATGGCTACACCTTC. It codes for CASSLDFGGQTGGGYGYTF.

J is TRBJ2-5 and V is TRBV5-1, with a possible D match to TRBD1 (6 bases). Trimming removed 2 bases from V and 7 bases from J, with 30 bases in between. Germline CDR1 SGHRS, CDR2 YFSETQ. This CDR3 spans 19 amino acids. CDR3 coding DNA: TGCGCCAGCAGCTTACCCGAAGACAGGACAAAACCCTACCGGGGGACCCAGTACTTC. Translating it yields CASSLPEDRTKPYRGTQYF.

The chain recombines TRBV13 with TRBJ2-3; 14 nucleotides agree with TRBD2. CDR3 size: 20 residues. The germline V gene has CDR1 PRHDT and CDR2 FYEKMQ (reference sequence). Trimming removed 5 bases from V and 2 bases from J; junction bases left unmatched: 15. CDR3 nucleotides: TGTGCCAGCAGCGGATCATCGACTCCGGGACTAGCGGGGGACACAGATACGCAGTATTTT. This gives the protein CASSGSSTPGLAGDTDTQYF.

This clone showed up just once. The chain recombines TRBV29-1 with TRBJ2-2; the D gene is possibly TRBD2 (5 bases). Trimming took off 4 bases at V and 5 bases at J, with 11 bases between the two ends. This CDR3 region has 13 residues. Germline loops: CDR1 SQVTM, CDR2 ANQGSEA. The CDR3 reads CSVAGIGTGELFF. The CDR3, as DNA: TGCAGCGTTGCCGGGATTGGAACCGGGGAGCTGTTTTTT.

The rearrangement joins TRBV19 to TRBJ2-2; 7 nucleotides match TRBD2. Trimming cost V 2 bases and J 5 bases; bases outside gene matches: 8. CDR3 length equals 16 residues. From germline, CDR1 is LNHDA and CDR2 SQIVND (reference sequence). Written as DNA, the CDR3 is TGTGCCAGTAGTATAATTGCGGGGGTTAGTACCGGGGAGCTGTTTTTT. This translates into CASSIIAGVSTGELFF.